A single sample gave rise to the 22 T cell receptor beta chains below, sequenced in a study of blood T cell repertoires in COVID-19 (dated by TCRdb to about 2020). The library was built by means of the immunoSEQ multiplex PCR assay. Sourced from immuneACCESS, this table was stored by TCRdb with only in-frame sequences that have V and J called. A share of the clones is absent; for the studies checked, an unresolved V gene accounts for under half, and the remainder has no known explanation. The sample yields some 100,000 clones; approximately 85% were counted once. The leading ten clones occupy under 7.5% of the sample. The sample was peripheral blood. The origin of the receptors is a woman aged 55-70 years with acute or convalescent COVID-19.

The V and J genes are TRBV10-2 and TRBJ2-3, with 8 bases identical to TRBD2. This CDR3 has 15 residues. From germline, CDR1 is WSHSY and CDR2 SAAADI. The trim removed 1 base at V and 0 bases at J, leaving 0 bases unmatched. DNA for the CDR3: TGCGCCAGCAGTGAGTTAGCGGGAAGCACAGATACGCAGTATTTT. Amino acids: CASSELAGSTDTQYF.

This chain uses TRBV6-5 with TRBJ1-6, with 7 bases lining up with TRBD1. CDR1 and CDR2 (germline): MNHEY, SVGAGI. V shed 7 bases, J shed 7 bases, and the junction held 1 base outside the gene matches. This CDR3 is built from 12 residues. The CDR3 here is CASTRGNSPLHF. In DNA form, the CDR3 reads TGTGCCAGCACCAGGGGGAATTCACCCCTCCACTTT.

In its sample, this clone was seen once. The V call is TRBV27, the J call TRBJ2-1; TRBD2 agrees at 8 bases. The CDR3 is 16 residues long. Trimming at V came to 4 bases and at J to 4 bases, leaving 9 bases not matched to a gene. Germline assignment: CDR1 MNHEY and CDR2 SMNVEV (reference sequence). CDR3 DNA sequence: TGTGCCAGCAGTTCCCGCGGGACTAGTGGTTACAATGAGCAGTTCTTC. The encoded protein is CASSSRGTSGYNEQFF.

This rearrangement joins TRBV5-1 to TRBJ1-1; D is undetermined. CDR3 length equals 14 residues. V dropped 0 bases and J dropped 4 bases, with 10 bases sitting between them. Germline CDR1 is SGHRS and CDR2 is YFSETQ. As DNA, the CDR3 is TGCGCCAGCAGCTTGGGTCCGGGGTCCACTGAAGCTTTCTTT. Its protein is CASSLGPGSTEAFF.

The V call is TRBV6-1, the J call TRBJ2-1; D is possibly TRBD2 (6 bases). V was cut by 6 bases and J by 5 bases, with 17 bases left in between. This CDR3 contains 15 residues. Looked up from germline, CDR1 is MNHNS and CDR2 is SASEGT. Here the CDR3 reads CASREGQAPNNEQFF. In DNA form, the CDR3 reads TGTGCCAGCAGGGAGGGGCAGGCCCCCAACAATGAGCAGTTCTTC.

V usage is TRBV11-2 and J usage is TRBJ2-2; 8 bases map to TRBD1. Germline loops: CDR1 SGHAT, CDR2 FQNNGV. The CDR3 length is 15 residues. The V segment lost 5 bases and the J segment 6 bases; nucleotides outside the gene matches: 8. CDR3 amino acids: CASSPARGRAGELFF. CDR3 DNA: TGTGCCAGCAGCCCCGCCAGGGGGCGGGCCGGGGAGCTGTTTTTT.

This CDR3 is CASSLDRRERDEQFF. The CDR3 DNA sequence: TGCGCCAGCAGCTTGGATCGGCGGGAGCGCGATGAGCAGTTCTTC. The J gene is TRBJ2-1, the V gene TRBV5-1, with 7 bases that match TRBD2. The V and J ends lost 0 bases and 8 bases, in that order; junction bases with no gene match: 8. There are 15 residues in the CDR3. Germline CDR1 SGHRS, CDR2 YFSETQ. Complete variable domain (other parts from reference TRBV5-1 and TRBJ2-1): KAGVTQTPRYLIKTRGQQVTLSCSPISGHRSVSWYQQTPGQGLQFLFEYFSETQRNKGNFPGRFSGRQFSNSRSEMNVSTLELGDSALYLCASSLDRRERDEQFFGPGTRLTVL.

This chain links TRBV19 with TRBJ2-2; D gene uncertain. Trimming left V 5 bases short and J 4 bases short, with 5 bases between. Germline assignment: CDR1 LNHDA and CDR2 SQIVND (reference sequence). The CDR3 loop spans 12 amino acids. CDR3 sequence: CASSQLTGELFF. The CDR3 DNA reads TGTGCCAGTAGTCAACTCACCGGGGAGCTGTTTTTT.

This clone was picked up one time. V is TRBV19 and J is TRBJ1-5, with TRBD1 identical over 7 bases. CDR1 and CDR2 from the germline V gene are LNHDA and SQIVND (reference sequence). The J segment lost 4 bases and the V segment lost 7 bases, leaving 10 bases of the junction unmatched. This CDR3 contains 15 residues. In DNA, the CDR3 is TGTGCCAGTAACGTGTTGGGACAGACGAATCAGCCCCAGCATTTT. As protein: CASNVLGQTNQPQHF.

This clone occurred once. The V call is TRBV27, the J call TRBJ1-4, with D perhaps matching TRBD1 (6 bases). Trimming stripped 6 bases from V and 4 bases from J, with 15 bases between. This CDR3 is 15 amino acids long. Germline lookup yields CDR1 MNHEY and CDR2 SMNVEV (reference sequence). The CDR3 region is CASRPGASGNEKLFF. DNA for the CDR3: TGTGCCAGCAGGCCAGGGGCTTCCGGTAATGAAAAACTGTTTTTT.

This clone has a handful of counts. This chain uses TRBV18 with TRBJ1-5; D is undetermined. Germline lookup yields CDR1 KGHSH and CDR2 LQKENI. With 2 bases removed from V and 5 bases from J, the gap between germline ends came to 16 bases. There are 16 residues in the CDR3. The CDR3 spells CASSPFPRGADQPQHF. In DNA, the CDR3 is TGTGCCAGCTCACCATTTCCAAGAGGAGCTGATCAGCCCCAGCATTTT. Full variable domain (rest looked up from reference TRBV18 and TRBJ1-5): NAGVMQNPRHLVRRRGQEARLRCSPMKGHSHVYWYRQLPEEGLKFMVYLQKENIIDESGMPKERFSAEFPKEGPSILRIQQVVRGDSAAYFCASSPFPRGADQPQHFGDGTRLSIL.

The rearrangement joins TRBV14 to TRBJ2-7, with 8 bases that match TRBD1. The V segment lost 1 base and the J segment 4 bases; nucleotides outside the gene matches: 12. CDR1 and CDR2 (germline): SGHDN, FVKESK. CDR3 length: 17 amino acids. CDR3 amino acids: CASSQVGFGTGGYEQYF. The CDR3 DNA reads TGTGCCAGCAGCCAAGTCGGCTTCGGGACAGGAGGATACGAGCAGTACTTC.

The genes are TRBV27 and TRBJ2-3, with 7 bases matching TRBD1. In germline, CDR1 is MNHEY, CDR2 SMNVEV (reference sequence). The trim removed 3 bases at V and 3 bases at J, leaving 3 bases unmatched. The CDR3 is 14 residues long. The CDR3, as DNA: TGTGCCAGCAGTTTCGGCAGGGGGACAGATACGCAGTATTTT. This codes for CASSFGRGTDTQYF.

This chain uses TRBV19 with TRBJ2-7; TRBD1 is a possible D gene (5 bases). V was shortened by 1 base and J by 2 bases, with 6 bases between the two germline ends. CDR1 and CDR2 (germline): LNHDA, SQIVND (reference sequence). This CDR3 comprises 13 residues. CDR3 sequence (DNA): TGTGCCAGTAGTATAGGCAGGGCCTACGAGCAGTACTTC. It yields the protein CASSIGRAYEQYF. The full variable domain, completed using reference TRBV19 and TRBJ2-7, is DGGITQSPKYLFRKEGQNVTLSCEQNLNHDAMYWYRQDPGQGLRLIYYSQIVNDFQKGDIAEGYSVSREKKESFPLTVTSAQKNPTAFYLCASSIGRAYEQYFGPGTRLTVT.

This rearrangement joins TRBV5-1 to TRBJ2-1, with 7 positions matching TRBD1. Germline V CDR1 and CDR2: SGHRS, YFSETQ. There are 14 residues in the CDR3. The V gene end was trimmed by 4 bases and the J gene end by 7 bases; junction bases not matched to a gene: 8. CDR3 protein: CASSRGQQMNEQFF. DNA of the CDR3: TGCGCCAGCAGCCGGGGACAGCAGATGAATGAGCAGTTCTTC.

The chain employs TRBV12-5 and TRBJ1-4; D is ambiguous. Germline CDR1 LGHNT, CDR2 FRNRAP. The CDR3 runs 11 residues. Deletions cut 2 bases from V and 12 bases from J, with 7 bases between. The CDR3 region has the DNA TGTGCTAGTGGTTTGTCAGAGGAACTGTTTTTT. This sequence encodes CASGLSEELFF.

This clone was observed a single time. Compared with germline, one end of the junction differs, possibly owing to a read error. V usage is TRBV10-1 and J usage is TRBJ2-1; tentative D call: TRBD1 (5 bases). The CDR3 length is 14 residues. Germline V gene sequence: CDR1 WNHNN, CDR2 SYGVQD (reference sequence). For the CDR3, the DNA is TGCGCCAGCAGTGAGAATCAGGGCTACAGTGAGCAGTTCTTC. Amino acid sequence: CASSENQGYSEQFF.

The chain couples TRBV27 to TRBJ1-6, with D unclear. Germline V gene lookup returns CDR1 MNHEY and CDR2 SMNVEV (reference sequence). Between the trimmed V and J ends, which lost 3 bases and 3 bases, there was a span of 9 bases. The length of the CDR3 is 15 residues. DNA for the CDR3: TGTGCCAGCAGTTTCACCAGGAACTATAATTCACCCCTCCACTTT. The encoded protein is CASSFTRNYNSPLHF.

J is TRBJ2-2 and V is TRBV2; tentatively, D is TRBD2 (6 bases). This CDR3 comprises 15 residues. The V and J ends lost 3 bases and 4 bases respectively, with 12 bases between them. Looked up from germline, CDR1 is SNHLY and CDR2 is FYNNEI. For the CDR3, the DNA is TGTGCCAGCAGTGACCACCGGGGGAGCACCGGGGAGCTGTTTTTT. It translates to CASSDHRGSTGELFF.

The rearrangement uses TRBV24-1 and TRBJ2-1; tentative D call: TRBD2 (6 bases). Germline CDR1 and CDR2: KGHDR and SFDVKD. V dropped 2 bases and J dropped 13 bases, with 14 bases sitting between them. This CDR3 has 13 amino acids. The chain's CDR3 is CATSDSPRDSQFF. The CDR3 DNA reads TGTGCCACCAGTGATTCCCCCCGGGACTCACAGTTCTTC.

This chain joins TRBV10-2 and TRBJ2-7; weak D call: TRBD2 (5 bases). V was cut by 6 bases and J by 6 bases, with 12 bases left in between. CDR3 length: 12 amino acids. Germline V gene lookup returns CDR1 WSHSY and CDR2 SAAADI. The CDR3 loop reads CASSPSRGEQYF. The CDR3, as DNA: TGCGCCAGCAGCCCCTCCCGGGGCGAGCAGTACTTC.

This clone was seen only once. V gene TRBV5-1 combines with J gene TRBJ2-3; 9 positions match TRBD2. The CDR3 runs 16 residues. V trimming: 3 bases; J trimming: 0 bases; junction bases outside the gene matches: 5. CDR1 and CDR2 (germline): SGHRS, YFSETQ. CDR3 coding DNA: TGCGCCAGCAGCTCCGGACTAGCGCTTAGCACAGATACGCAGTATTTT. Translation: CASSSGLALSTDTQYF.